The rows below give T cell receptor beta chains drawn from one sample of a study of T cell responses to AZD1222 COVID-19 vaccine. Libraries were prepared by immunoSEQ multiplex PCR; TCRdb keeps only in-frame clonotypes and omits some of them. The table shows roughly 35,000 clones, with about 84% occurring only once. This specimen consisted of peripheral blood, obtained 28 days after the second AZD1222 dose. The receptors were gathered from an adult who received the AZD1222 COVID-19 vaccine. Each CDR3 is given with its conserved first and last residue. The order of the fields is D gene, V gene, clone size, J gene, CDR3 DNA, CDR3 protein. D genes are given only for firm matches. Expanded clones get a size class; other rows say once, few or many, or leave the size out.

.	TRBV12-3/TRBV12-4	few	TRBJ1-2	TGTGCCAGCAGTTCGGACTTCTATGGCTACACCTTC	CASSSDFYGYTF
.	TRBV13	.	TRBJ1-2	TGTGCCAGCAGCTTGACCCGGGGGGGCTACACCTTC	CASSLTRGGYTF
.	TRBV12-5	.	TRBJ2-3	TGTGCTAGTGGTCCTGGACTGACGTTCTCCGATACGCAGTATTTT	CASGPGLTFSDTQYF
TRBD1	TRBV2	.	TRBJ2-1	TGTGCCAGCAGTGTTAGGGACAGGCGGGCCTACAATGAGCAGTTCTTC	CASSVRDRRAYNEQFF
TRBD1	TRBV6-5	few	TRBJ1-1	TGTGCCAGCAGCCCCGGCAGGGGGCCGAACACTGAAGCTTTCTTT	CASSPGRGPNTEAFF
.	TRBV5-6	.	TRBJ1-1	TGTGCCAGCAGCTATGGACAGGAAGCTTTCTTT	CASSYGQEAFF
.	TRBV25-1	.	TRBJ1-1	TGTGCCAGCAGTGCCCCCCCAGAGAACACTGAAGCTTTCTTT	CASSAPPENTEAFF
TRBD2	TRBV6-5	few	TRBJ2-5	TGTGCCAGCAGTTACGGGTTAGCGGGAGTTGGAGAGACCCAGTACTTC	CASSYGLAGVGETQYF
.	TRBV18	.	TRBJ1-6	TGTGCCAGCTCACCTTTCTCCTATAATTCACCCCTCCACTTT	CASSPFSYNSPLHF
.	TRBV19	.	TRBJ1-1	TGTGCCAGTAGTATAGGGGGCATCATGAACACTGAAGCTTTCTTT	CASSIGGIMNTEAFF
TRBD2	TRBV7-2	.	TRBJ2-5	TGTGCCAGCAGCCGAACTAGCGGGGAGACCCAGTACTTC	CASSRTSGETQYF
TRBD1	TRBV7-2	.	TRBJ2-5	TGTGCCAGCAGCTCGGGGGACAGGGCACAAGAGACCCAGTACTTC	CASSSGDRAQETQYF
.	TRBV24-1	.	TRBJ1-5	TGTGCCACCTCAGGTCCGATCAGTGCGCAGCCCCAGCATTTT	CATSGPISAQPQHF
.	TRBV19	.	TRBJ1-1	TGTGCCAGTAGTCTAGTGAGGGACACTGAAGCTTTCTTT	CASSLVRDTEAFF
TRBD1	TRBV29-1	.	TRBJ2-3	TGCAGCGTTGCACAGGGGGCGACAGATACGCAGTATTTT	CSVAQGATDTQYF
TRBD1	TRBV19	.	TRBJ1-1	TGTGCCAGTAGCTTGTCGAGGGGGCGGAAGAACACTGAAGCTTTCTTT	CASSLSRGRKNTEAFF
.	TRBV11-1	.	TRBJ2-3	TGTGCCAGCAGCCCAGAGTTGGGATCGACAGATACGCAGTATTTT	CASSPELGSTDTQYF
.	TRBV30	.	TRBJ1-1	TGTGCCTGGAGTCAGGACAGTAACACTGAAGCTTTCTTT	CAWSQDSNTEAFF
.	TRBV12-3/TRBV12-4	.	TRBJ1-1	TGTGCCAGCAGCAACCAGGGGAACACTGAAGCTTTCTTT	CASSNQGNTEAFF
.	TRBV29-1	.	TRBJ2-5	TGCAGCGTTGTAGGTCAACAAGAGACCCAGTACTTC	CSVVGQQETQYF
TRBD1	TRBV24-1	few	TRBJ1-2	TGTGCCACCAGTGATCCACAGGGGATTTCTGGCTACACCTTC	CATSDPQGISGYTF
TRBD1	TRBV5-6	once	TRBJ1-3	TGTGCCAGCAGCAAGGACAGGGGGCCGATCGGAAACACCATATATTTT	CASSKDRGPIGNTIYF
.	TRBV29-1	.	TRBJ1-1	TGCAGCGTCGCCGACAGCATGAACACTGAAGCTTTCTTT	CSVADSMNTEAFF
.	TRBV15	.	TRBJ2-3	TGTGCCACCAGCAGAACCTCCGGGGGCGGGGGTGTGGATACGCAGTATTTT	CATSRTSGGGGVDTQYF
TRBD1	TRBV18	.	TRBJ1-6	TGTGCCAGCTCACCTGAGGACAGGAGATATAATTCACCCCTCCACTTT	CASSPEDRRYNSPLHF
.	TRBV18	.	TRBJ1-5	TGTGCCAGCTCACCACTCAGGGACAATCAGCCCCAGCATTTT	CASSPLRDNQPQHF
.	TRBV4-2	once	TRBJ1-2	TGTGCCAGCAGCCAAGATCCCTTCTCCGCCCGAGTTAACTATGGCTACACCTTC	CASSQDPFSARVNYGYTF
.	TRBV6-1	.	TRBJ2-5	TGTGCCAGCAGTGAATACTATCCTAGCAGGCAGACCCAGTACTTC	CASSEYYPSRQTQYF
TRBD2	TRBV27	once	TRBJ2-5	TGTGCCAGCAGTTCGATGGTAGCGGGACAAGAGACCCAGTACTTC	CASSSMVAGQETQYF
TRBD1	TRBV11-3	.	TRBJ2-1	TGTGCCAGCAGCTTTGGACAGGGGGTCGATGAGCAGTTCTTC	CASSFGQGVDEQFF
TRBD2	TRBV5-1	.	TRBJ2-5	TGCGCCAGCAGCAACCCTAGCGGGAGGGCCGGCGAGACCCAGTACTTC	CASSNPSGRAGETQYF
.	TRBV15	.	TRBJ2-3	TGTGCCACCACCCGGAGGGGGTGGGCAGATACGCAGTATTTT	CATTRRGWADTQYF
.	TRBV27	.	TRBJ2-2	TGTGCCAGCAGTTCGCCCGCGAACACCGGGGAGCTGTTTTTT	CASSSPANTGELFF
TRBD2	TRBV7-2	.	TRBJ2-7	TGTGCCAGCAGCCGGGGACTAGCGGCCTACGAGCAGTACTTC	CASSRGLAAYEQYF
TRBD1	TRBV29-1	.	TRBJ1-1	TGCAGCGTTGGGGACAGGGAAGCTTTCTTT	CSVGDREAFF
.	TRBV10-3	few	TRBJ1-4	TGTGCCATCAGCCCCACAGGGTCAGGAAGGGAAAAACTGTTTTTT	CAISPTGSGREKLFF
TRBD1	TRBV7-2	.	TRBJ1-4	TGTGCCAGCAGCCCCAGACAGGGAACTAATGAAAAACTGTTTTTT	CASSPRQGTNEKLFF
.	TRBV9	.	TRBJ2-2	TGTGCCAGCGGGGGGCAGGTGAACACCGGGGAGCTGTTTTTT	CASGGQVNTGELFF
.	TRBV6-5	.	TRBJ2-3	TGTGCCAGCATAAAGACGGGCACAGATACGCAGTATTTT	CASIKTGTDTQYF
.	TRBV9	.	TRBJ2-3	TGTGCCAGCAGCCCCGGGGCTGAAGATACGCAGTATTTT	CASSPGAEDTQYF
.	TRBV3-1/TRBV3-2	.	TRBJ2-4	TGTGCCAGCAGCCAAGACTCGGGACAAAAGAACATTCAGTACTTC	CASSQDSGQKNIQYF
TRBD2	TRBV3-1/TRBV3-2	.	TRBJ2-1	TGTGCCAGCAGCCAAGATGGACTAGCGGGCGATCCAACCTACAATGAGCAGTTCTTC	CASSQDGLAGDPTYNEQFF
.	TRBV7-2	.	TRBJ1-1	TGTGCCAGCAGCTTAGCGCGTGAGGGGAGGACTGAAGCTTTCTTT	CASSLAREGRTEAFF
TRBD1	TRBV5-1	.	TRBJ1-5	TGCGCCAGCAGCCCGACAGGGATTAGCAATCAGCCCCAGCATTTT	CASSPTGISNQPQHF
TRBD1	TRBV7-8	.	TRBJ1-6	TGTGCCAGCAGCCCTACAGGGGGCAGGGGAAATTCACCCCTCCACTTT	CASSPTGGRGNSPLHF
TRBD1	TRBV19	.	TRBJ1-6	TGTGCCAGTAGTCTACAGGGGAATTCACCCCTCCACTTT	CASSLQGNSPLHF
.	TRBV11-2	.	TRBJ1-5	TGTGCCAGCAGCGCAGGCGGCGGCGGACCCGATAGCAATCAGCCCCAGCATTTT	CASSAGGGGPDSNQPQHF
TRBD1	TRBV11-3	.	TRBJ2-5	TGTGCCAGCAGCTTCTGGGGCGGCAGGGGGCCAAATCGGAACCAAGAGACCCAGTACTTC	CASSFWGGRGPNRNQETQYF
TRBD1	TRBV7-8	.	TRBJ1-4	TGTGCCAGCAGCTTACAGGGGGCCTTAAATGAAAAACTGTTTTTT	CASSLQGALNEKLFF
.	TRBV28	.	TRBJ2-7	TGTGCCAGCAGCAGACCAGCGTGGGGCCACGACGAGCAGTACTTC	CASSRPAWGHDEQYF
.	TRBV3-1/TRBV3-2	once	TRBJ1-1	TGTGCCAGCAGCCTCGTATTGAACACTGAAGCTTTCTTT	CASSLVLNTEAFF
TRBD1	TRBV27	.	TRBJ2-7	TGTGCCAGCAGGGAAACAGGGGGCAATAGCTACGAGCAGTACTTC	CASRETGGNSYEQYF
TRBD1	TRBV28	.	TRBJ2-7	TGTGCCAGCAGTTTAGGTAGGGGGCGGGAGCAGTACTTC	CASSLGRGREQYF